This is a list of T cell receptor beta chains from one sample in a study of shared clonotypes between healthy human individuals. Only in-frame clones appear in the TCRdb table, and some are missing; sequencing was by immunoSEQ multiplex PCR. The sample holds about 520,000 clones, approximately 94% seen once. Material: naive CD4+ T cells sorted from blood. All receptors come from a woman younger than 45 in good health. The CDR3 runs from the conserved cysteine through the conserved F or W. The order of the fields is V gene, clone size, J gene, D gene, CDR3 DNA, CDR3 protein. A D gene is named only where the DNA matches it firmly. Size values are once, few and many counts, or a class for expanded clones, and some rows have none.

>TRBV11-3|NA|TRBJ1-1|NA
TGTGCCAGCAGCTTAGCGGGGGAGAACACTGAAGCTTTCTTT
CASSLAGENTEAFF
>TRBV6-5|NA|TRBJ2-5|NA
TGTGCCAGCAGTTCGGCGGAGACCCAGTACTTC
CASSSAETQYF
>TRBV28|NA|TRBJ2-7|NA
TGTGCCAGCACAGGGGAGGCATCCTACGAGCAGTACTTC
CASTGEASYEQYF
>TRBV13|NA|TRBJ2-2|TRBD1
TGTGCCAGCAGGGAACAGGGGGCAGTCACCGGGGAGCTGTTTTTT
CASREQGAVTGELFF
>TRBV27|NA|TRBJ1-5|NA
TGTGCCAGCAGGCGTGCAGGGGGCAATCAGCCCCAGCATTTT
CASRRAGGNQPQHF
>TRBV6-5|once|TRBJ2-3|NA
TGTGCCAGCAGTTACGCAGGTACCACAGATACGCAGTATTTT
CASSYAGTTDTQYF
>TRBV19|NA|TRBJ2-5|TRBD2
TGTGCCAGTAGTGTGGGGGACTATACGCCTCAAGAGACCCAGTACTTC
CASSVGDYTPQETQYF
>TRBV28|NA|TRBJ2-1|TRBD2
TGTGCCAGCAGTGAGACTAGCGGGAGTGATGAGCAGTTCTTC
CASSETSGSDEQFF
>TRBV18|NA|TRBJ2-1|NA
TGTGCCAGCTCACCGCGACTAGAGGGTGAGCAGTTCTTC
CASSPRLEGEQFF
>TRBV19|NA|TRBJ1-1|NA
TGTGCCAGTAGTACCCAAGGGGTTGATGAAGCTTTCTTT
CASSTQGVDEAFF
>TRBV4-1|NA|TRBJ1-2|TRBD1
TGCGCCAGCAGCCGCACAGGGGGCAGTGAAGAAGGTGGCTACACCTTC
CASSRTGGSEEGGYTF
>TRBV9|once|TRBJ2-5|NA
TGTGCCAGCAGCGTAGCTTCTGTTGGAGAGACCCAGTACTTC
CASSVASVGETQYF
>TRBV5-1|NA|TRBJ2-7|TRBD1
TGCGCCAGCAGCACGGGACAGATTTCCTACGAGCAGTACTTC
CASSTGQISYEQYF
>TRBV11-3|NA|TRBJ2-3|TRBD2
TGTGCCAGCAGCCCCGGACTAGCGGGGGATACGCAGTATTTT
CASSPGLAGDTQYF
>TRBV2|NA|TRBJ1-1|NA
TGTGCCAGCAGTGAAGGCAGGCACACGACCGAAGCTTTCTTT
CASSEGRHTTEAFF
>TRBV11-1|NA|TRBJ1-2|NA
TGTGCCAGCAGCTTAACAGGGCTCTCCGCTAACTATGGCTACACCTTC
CASSLTGLSANYGYTF
>TRBV6-1|NA|TRBJ2-3|NA
TGTGCCAGCAGTGAAACTTACCTCCGGTACGTGAACACAGATACGCAGTATTTT
CASSETYLRYVNTDTQYF
>TRBV10-3|NA|TRBJ2-5|TRBD1
TGTGCCATCAGTGACCGGGACAGGGTGGGAGAGACCCAGTACTTC
CAISDRDRVGETQYF
>TRBV5-5|NA|TRBJ2-2|TRBD2
TGTGCCAGCAGCCTTGGGGGGACTAGCGGGTTTACCGGGGAGCTGTTTTTT
CASSLGGTSGFTGELFF
>TRBV5-1|NA|TRBJ1-1|TRBD1
TGCGCCAGCAGCTTGGCCAGGGGGCAGAACACTGAAGCTTTCTTT
CASSLARGQNTEAFF
>TRBV28|NA|TRBJ2-5|TRBD1
TGTGCCAGCAAACGGGACAGGGGTCGAGAGACCCAGTACTTC
CASKRDRGRETQYF
>TRBV2|NA|TRBJ2-5|TRBD2
TGTGCCAGCAGTTGGGGACTAGCGGGAGGAGAGACCCAGTACTTC
CASSWGLAGGETQYF
>TRBV5-1|NA|TRBJ2-1|NA
TGCGCCAGCACCCTTCGAAGCGGTTCCTACAATGAGCAGTTCTTC
CASTLRSGSYNEQFF
>TRBV7-9|NA|TRBJ2-1|TRBD2
TGTGCCAGCAGACACCCGCTGTCTAGCGGTATGCATGATGAGCAGTTCTTC
CASRHPLSSGMHDEQFF
>TRBV25-1|NA|TRBJ1-3|NA
TGTGCCAGCAGTGACCTAAACACCATATATTTT
CASSDLNTIYF
>TRBV7-2|NA|TRBJ2-1|TRBD2
TGTGCCAGCAGCGCCGCACCATCTAGCGGGAGGTTCTTC
CASSAAPSSGRFF
>TRBV2|NA|TRBJ1-1|TRBD1
TGTGCCAGCAGTGAATTTCTGACAGGGGGCACTGAAGCTTTCTTT
CASSEFLTGGTEAFF
>TRBV6-5|NA|TRBJ2-7|NA
TGTGCCAGCAGTTACTCGGGTGGCGAGCAGTACTTC
CASSYSGGEQYF
>TRBV6-4|NA|TRBJ1-5|NA
TGTGCCAGCAGTGACAGGGAGGGTCAGCCCCAGCATTTT
CASSDREGQPQHF
>TRBV2|NA|TRBJ1-3|NA
TGTGCCAGCACCGGGGAGTACTCTGGAAACACCATATATTTT
CASTGEYSGNTIYF
>TRBV2|NA|TRBJ2-3|NA
TGTGCCAGCAGTGAAGTCGGGGATACGCAGTATTTT
CASSEVGDTQYF
>TRBV7-9|NA|TRBJ1-5|NA
TGTGCCAGCAGCTTAGGTGGGGCCCCCAATCAGCCCCAGCATTTT
CASSLGGAPNQPQHF
>TRBV7-9|few|TRBJ1-5|NA
TGTGCCAGCAGCCCCAGCGGAAATCAGCCCCAGCATTTT
CASSPSGNQPQHF
>TRBV7-9|NA|TRBJ2-5|NA
TGTGCCAGCAGCCAAGATCTAAACAGGGACCAAGAGACCCAGTACTTC
CASSQDLNRDQETQYF
>TRBV28|NA|TRBJ2-1|NA
TGTGCCAGCAGTTTATTGATGCGGGTTCTTGACAATGAGCAGTTCTTC
CASSLLMRVLDNEQFF
>TRBV18|NA|TRBJ2-7|NA
TGTGCCAGCTCCGAACAGGCTAGCGTAGTATCTTTAAGGCCCGAAAACGAGCAGTACTTC
CASSEQASVVSLRPENEQYF
>TRBV7-3|NA|TRBJ2-7|TRBD1
TGTGCCAGCAGCTGGGGGGACAGGGGTGGAGAGCAGTACTTC
CASSWGDRGGEQYF
>TRBV18|once|TRBJ1-1|TRBD1
TGTGCCAGCTCACCAAATTCTACAGGGGGCCGGACTGAAGCTTTCTTT
CASSPNSTGGRTEAFF
>TRBV5-1|NA|TRBJ1-3|NA
TGCGCCAGCAGCCCACAGATCTCTGGAAACACCATATATTTT
CASSPQISGNTIYF
>TRBV7-2|once|TRBJ2-7|NA
TGTGCCAGCAGCTTAGACCAGTCGCAACTTTACGAGCAGTACTTC
CASSLDQSQLYEQYF
>TRBV28|NA|TRBJ1-2|NA
TGTGCCAGCTCAGACAGCTCACTCTATGGCTACACCTTC
CASSDSSLYGYTF
>TRBV18|once|TRBJ2-6|NA
TGTGCCAGCTCACCAGCAGGGGATAGCTCTGGGGCCAACGTCCTGACTTTC
CASSPAGDSSGANVLTF
>TRBV29-1|NA|TRBJ2-3|TRBD1
TGCAGCGAAGGACAGGGGGCAGATACGCAGTATTTT
CSEGQGADTQYF
>TRBV20-1|NA|TRBJ2-7|NA
TGCGGGGGGGCCCAGTCCTACGAGCAGTACTTC
CGGAQSYEQYF
>TRBV6-5|NA|TRBJ2-6|NA
TGTGCCAGCAGACTACAGGGAACTGGGGCCAACGTCCTGACTTTC
CASRLQGTGANVLTF
>TRBV14|NA|TRBJ1-2|NA
TGTGCCAGCAAGCTTTCAGGTGGTGGCTACACCTTC
CASKLSGGGYTF
>TRBV27|NA|TRBJ1-6|TRBD1
TGTGCCAGCAGTTTATATGGGACAGTTAATTCACCCCTCCACTTT
CASSLYGTVNSPLHF
>TRBV19|NA|TRBJ1-4|NA
TGTGCCAGTAGTACACTAGAATTTGCCATCGGGGAAAAACTGTTTTTT
CASSTLEFAIGEKLFF
>TRBV7-2|NA|TRBJ2-7|TRBD1
TGTGCCAGCAGCAACGGACAGGGTGGAGAGGGGCTCGAGCAGTACTTC
CASSNGQGGEGLEQYF
>TRBV6-6|NA|TRBJ2-3|NA
TGTGCCAGCAGGGGGACTCCTGATACGCAGTATTTT
CASRGTPDTQYF
>TRBV29-1|NA|TRBJ2-3|TRBD1
TGCAGCGTTGAGGACAGGAGCACAGATACGCAGTATTTT
CSVEDRSTDTQYF
>TRBV28|NA|TRBJ1-4|TRBD1
TGTGCCAGCAGTTTTTTAGGGGGCGGTGAAAAACTGTTTTTT
CASSFLGGGEKLFF
>TRBV27|NA|TRBJ2-5|TRBD2
TGTGCCAGCAGGCCCGCGGGGGTTGGTCGTGACGGGACCCAGTACTTC
CASRPAGVGRDGTQYF
>TRBV29-1|NA|TRBJ2-5|NA
TGCAGCGTCTGGCCTTTGTACAGGGCCGGGCAAGAGACCCAGTACTTC
CSVWPLYRAGQETQYF
>TRBV5-1|NA|TRBJ2-1|NA
TGCGCCAGCAGCTTGGTTTTCTTTGGCTCCTACAATGAGCAGTTCTTC
CASSLVFFGSYNEQFF
>TRBV28|once|TRBJ1-3|NA
TGTGCCAGCAGGGCGGGCTTCTCTGGAAACACCATATATTTT
CASRAGFSGNTIYF
>TRBV6-1|NA|TRBJ1-5|NA
TGTGCCAGCAGTGGCAGCTATAGCAATCAGCCCCAGCATTTT
CASSGSYSNQPQHF
>TRBV25-1|once|TRBJ2-1|NA
TGTGCCAGCCTTTATTACAATGAGCAGTTCTTC
CASLYYNEQFF
>TRBV7-2|NA|TRBJ2-7|TRBD2
TGTGCCAGCAGCTTAGGCGCTAGCGGGAGGGCCGTCACCTACGAGCAGTACTTC
CASSLGASGRAVTYEQYF